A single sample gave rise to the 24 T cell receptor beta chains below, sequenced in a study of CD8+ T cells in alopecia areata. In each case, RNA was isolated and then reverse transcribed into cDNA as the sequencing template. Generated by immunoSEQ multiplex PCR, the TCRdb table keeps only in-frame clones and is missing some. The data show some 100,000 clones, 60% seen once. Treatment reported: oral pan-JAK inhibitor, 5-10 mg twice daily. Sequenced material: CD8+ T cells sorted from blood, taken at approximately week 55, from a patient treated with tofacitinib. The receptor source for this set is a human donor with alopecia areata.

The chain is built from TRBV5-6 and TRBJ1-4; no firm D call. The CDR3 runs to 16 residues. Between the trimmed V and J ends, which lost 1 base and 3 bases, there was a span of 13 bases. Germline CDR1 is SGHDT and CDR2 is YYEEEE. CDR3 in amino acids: CASSLPAREANEKLFF. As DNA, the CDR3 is TGTGCCAGCAGCTTGCCCGCCCGTGAGGCTAATGAAAAACTGTTTTTT.

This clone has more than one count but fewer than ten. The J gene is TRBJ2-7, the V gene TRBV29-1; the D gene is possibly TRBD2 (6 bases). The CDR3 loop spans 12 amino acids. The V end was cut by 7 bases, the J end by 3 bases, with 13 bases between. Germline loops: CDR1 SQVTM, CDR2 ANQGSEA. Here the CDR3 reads CSAGRIGYEQYF. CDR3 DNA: TGCAGCGCCGGGAGAATTGGCTACGAGCAGTACTTC.

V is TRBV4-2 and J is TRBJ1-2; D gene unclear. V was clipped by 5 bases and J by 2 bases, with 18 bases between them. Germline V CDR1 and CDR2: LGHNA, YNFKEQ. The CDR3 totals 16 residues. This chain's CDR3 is CASSNREENFNYGYTF. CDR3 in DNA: TGTGCCAGCAGCAACCGCGAGGAGAACTTCAACTATGGCTACACCTTC.

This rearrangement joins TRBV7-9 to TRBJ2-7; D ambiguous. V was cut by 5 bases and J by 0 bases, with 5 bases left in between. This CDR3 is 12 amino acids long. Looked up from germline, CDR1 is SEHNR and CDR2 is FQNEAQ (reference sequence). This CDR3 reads CASSLVSYEQYF. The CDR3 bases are TGTGCCAGCAGCCTAGTCTCCTACGAGCAGTACTTC.

DNA of the CDR3: TGTGCCAGCAGCTGGCTTAGCACTGGGGCCAACGTCCTGACTTTC. Translated: CASSWLSTGANVLTF. The V gene is TRBV9, the J gene TRBJ2-6, with unresolved D. The CDR3 length is 15 residues. Deletions cut 4 bases from V and 2 bases from J, with 10 bases between. Germline CDR1 is SGDLS and CDR2 is YYNGEE.

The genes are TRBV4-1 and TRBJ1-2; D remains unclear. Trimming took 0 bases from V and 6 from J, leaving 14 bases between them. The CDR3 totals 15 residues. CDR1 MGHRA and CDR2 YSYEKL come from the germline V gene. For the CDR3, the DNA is TGCGCCAGCAGCCAAGATTGGGCAGAACGGGATGGCTACACCTTC. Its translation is CASSQDWAERDGYTF.

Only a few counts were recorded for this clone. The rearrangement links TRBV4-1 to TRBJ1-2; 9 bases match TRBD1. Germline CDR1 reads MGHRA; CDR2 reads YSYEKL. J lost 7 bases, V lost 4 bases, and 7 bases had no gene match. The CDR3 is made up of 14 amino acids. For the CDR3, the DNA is TGCGCCAGCAGCCCCGGACAGGGGCCAACTGGCTACACCTTC. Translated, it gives CASSPGQGPTGYTF.

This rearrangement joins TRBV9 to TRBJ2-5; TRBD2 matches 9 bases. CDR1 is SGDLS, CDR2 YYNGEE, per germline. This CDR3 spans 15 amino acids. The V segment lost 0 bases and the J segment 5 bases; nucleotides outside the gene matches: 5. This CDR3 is CASSVGGGASETQYF. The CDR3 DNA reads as TGTGCCAGCAGCGTAGGCGGGGGGGCCAGTGAGACCCAGTACTTC.

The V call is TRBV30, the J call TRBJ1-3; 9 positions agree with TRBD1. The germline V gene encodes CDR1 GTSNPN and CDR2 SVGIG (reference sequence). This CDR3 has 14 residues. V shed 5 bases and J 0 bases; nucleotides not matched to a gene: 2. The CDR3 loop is CAWQGQGSGNTIYF. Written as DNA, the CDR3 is TGTGCCTGGCAGGGACAGGGCTCTGGAAACACCATATATTTT.

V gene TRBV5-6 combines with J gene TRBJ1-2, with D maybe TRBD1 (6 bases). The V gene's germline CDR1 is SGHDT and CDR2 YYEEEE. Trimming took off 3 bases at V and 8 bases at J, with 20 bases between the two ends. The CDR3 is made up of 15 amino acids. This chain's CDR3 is CASSYGTSPLGGYTF. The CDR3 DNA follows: TGTGCCAGCAGCTACGGGACATCCCCATTGGGGGGCTACACCTTC.

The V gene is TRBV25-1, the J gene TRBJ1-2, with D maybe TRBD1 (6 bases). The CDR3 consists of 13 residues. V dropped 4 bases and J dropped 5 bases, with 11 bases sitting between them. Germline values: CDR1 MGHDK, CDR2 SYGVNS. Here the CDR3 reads CASSALGQYGYTF. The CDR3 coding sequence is TGTGCCAGCAGTGCGCTAGGACAGTATGGCTACACCTTC.

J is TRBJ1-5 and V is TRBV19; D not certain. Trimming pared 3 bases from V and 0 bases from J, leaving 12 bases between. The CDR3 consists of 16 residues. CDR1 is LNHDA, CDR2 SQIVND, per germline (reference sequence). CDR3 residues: CASSIWADYSNQPQHF. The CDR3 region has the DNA TGTGCCAGTAGTATCTGGGCAGATTATAGCAATCAGCCCCAGCATTTT.

The CDR3 loop reads CATSRGLAGIDTQYF. CDR3 nucleotides: TGTGCCACCAGCAGAGGACTAGCGGGGATAGATACGCAGTATTTT. This sequence joins TRBV15 and TRBJ2-3; 11 bases fit TRBD2. V shed 1 base, J shed 5 bases, and the junction held 2 bases outside the gene matches. This CDR3 is 15 amino acids long. The germline V gene encodes CDR1 LNHNV and CDR2 YYDKDF (reference sequence).

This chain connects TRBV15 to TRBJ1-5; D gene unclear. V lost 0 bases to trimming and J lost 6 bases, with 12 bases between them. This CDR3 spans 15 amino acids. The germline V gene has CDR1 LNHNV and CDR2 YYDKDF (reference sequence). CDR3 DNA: TGTGCCACCAGCAGAGATAAGGGATTAGGTCAGCCCCAGCATTTT. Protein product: CATSRDKGLGQPQHF. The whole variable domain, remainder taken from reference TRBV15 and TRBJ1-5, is DAMVIQNPRYQVTQFGKPVTLSCSQTLNHNVMYWYQQKSSQAPKLLFHYYDKDFNNEADTPDNFQSRRPNTSFCFLDIRSPGLGDTAMYLCATSRDKGLGQPQHFGDGTRLSIL.

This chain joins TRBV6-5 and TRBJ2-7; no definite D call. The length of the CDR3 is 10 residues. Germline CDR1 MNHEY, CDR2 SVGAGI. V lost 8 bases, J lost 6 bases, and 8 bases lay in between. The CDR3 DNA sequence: TGTGCCAGCGGGCAGCTCGAGCAGTACTTC. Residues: CASGQLEQYF.

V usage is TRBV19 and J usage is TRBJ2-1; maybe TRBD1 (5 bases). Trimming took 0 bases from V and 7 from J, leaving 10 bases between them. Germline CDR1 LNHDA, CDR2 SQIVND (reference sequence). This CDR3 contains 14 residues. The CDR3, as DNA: TGTGCCAGTAGTATAGACTGGACATTTAATGAGCAGTTCTTC. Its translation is CASSIDWTFNEQFF.

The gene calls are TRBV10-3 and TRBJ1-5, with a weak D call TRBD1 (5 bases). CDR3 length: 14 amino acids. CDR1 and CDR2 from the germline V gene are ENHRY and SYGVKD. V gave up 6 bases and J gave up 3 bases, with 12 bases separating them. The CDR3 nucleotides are TGTGCCATCAGGGATCCGGGGCTCAATCAGCCCCAGCATTTT. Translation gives CAIRDPGLNQPQHF.

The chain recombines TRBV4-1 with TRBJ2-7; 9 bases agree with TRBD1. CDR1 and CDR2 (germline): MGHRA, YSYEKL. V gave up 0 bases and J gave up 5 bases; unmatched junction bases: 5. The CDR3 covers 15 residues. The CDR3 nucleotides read TGCGCCAGCAGCCAAGAGGGGACAGGGAACGACGAGCAGTACTTC. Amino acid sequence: CASSQEGTGNDEQYF.

As DNA, the CDR3 is TGTGCCAGTAGTATAGTTCCGGGCCCGAACTACGAGCAGTACTTC. Protein sequence: CASSIVPGPNYEQYF. The V gene is TRBV19, the J gene TRBJ2-7; D gene ambiguous. Germline-derived CDR1 and CDR2 are LNHDA and SQIVND (reference sequence). There are 15 residues in the CDR3. Trimming took off 1 base at V and 3 bases at J, with 13 bases between the two ends.

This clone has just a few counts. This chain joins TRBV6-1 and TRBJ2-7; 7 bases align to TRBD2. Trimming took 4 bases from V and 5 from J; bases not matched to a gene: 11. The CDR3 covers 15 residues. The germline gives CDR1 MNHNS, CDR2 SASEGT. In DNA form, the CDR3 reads TGTGCCAGCAGTGCTACTGGGAAGGGGAGGGACGAGCAGTACTTC. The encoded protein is CASSATGKGRDEQYF.

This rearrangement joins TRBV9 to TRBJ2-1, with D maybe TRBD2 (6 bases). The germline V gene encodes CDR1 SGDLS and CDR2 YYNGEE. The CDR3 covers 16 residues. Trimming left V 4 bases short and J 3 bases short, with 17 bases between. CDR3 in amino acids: CASSPRKGGVYNEQFF. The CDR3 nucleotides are TGTGCCAGCAGCCCCCGGAAAGGAGGGGTCTACAATGAGCAGTTCTTC.

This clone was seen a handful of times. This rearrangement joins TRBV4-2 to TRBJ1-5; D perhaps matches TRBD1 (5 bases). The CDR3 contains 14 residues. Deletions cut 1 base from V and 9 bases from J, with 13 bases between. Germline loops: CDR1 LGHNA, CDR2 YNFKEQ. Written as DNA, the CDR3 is TGTGCCAGCAGCCAAGCAACAGGCAGCCGGCCCCAGCATTTT. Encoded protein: CASSQATGSRPQHF.

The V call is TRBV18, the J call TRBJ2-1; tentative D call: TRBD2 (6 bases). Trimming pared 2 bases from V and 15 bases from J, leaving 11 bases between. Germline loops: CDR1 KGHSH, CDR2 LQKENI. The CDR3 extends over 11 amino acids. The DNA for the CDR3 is TGTGCCAGCTCACCAGGGACGGAGGGGTTCTTC. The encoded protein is CASSPGTEGFF.

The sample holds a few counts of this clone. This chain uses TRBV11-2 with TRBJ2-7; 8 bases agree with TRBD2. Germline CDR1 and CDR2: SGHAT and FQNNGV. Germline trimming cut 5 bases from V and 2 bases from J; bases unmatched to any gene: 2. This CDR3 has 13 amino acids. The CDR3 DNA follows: TGTGCCAGCAGCGGACTAGCAACCTACGAGCAGTACTTC. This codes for CASSGLATYEQYF. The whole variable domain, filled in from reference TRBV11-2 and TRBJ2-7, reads EAGVAQSPRYKIIEKRQSVAFWCNPISGHATLYWYQQILGQGPKLLIQFQNNGVVDDSQLPKDRFSAERLKGVDSTLKIQPAKLEDSAVYLCASSGLATYEQYFGPGTRLTVT.